The clone carrying this TCR beta chain was seen at least ten times. The antigen remains unidentified. These data are taken from a study of neurological immune-mediated disorders. As to time point: technical triplicate 3. Sorted libraries were derived from over 850,000 CD4+ or CD8+ T cells. The cDNA was synthesized by 5'RACE incorporating 10-nucleotide random UMIs. In every sequencing run, more than 170 million TCR-beta sequences were generated from 15-18 subjects. TCRdb redid the calling of the 5' RACE reads with MiXCR, one entry per CDR3 protein. The sample yields approximately 28,000 distinct CDR3 sequences, about a sixth seen once. Study-level results: No sharing of CDR3 amino acid sequences was observed among expanded clones across subjects, suggesting private repertoires in all groups.

CDR3 length: 15 amino acids. Looked up from germline, CDR1 is SQVTM and CDR2 is ANQGSEA. Trimming left V 6 bases short and J 1 base short, with 17 bases between. The V gene is TRBV29-1, the J gene TRBJ2-3; D is unclear. What was sequenced was CD4+ T cells from blood. This sequence was found in a female donor with HTLV-1-associated myelopathy (HAM/TSP). Written as DNA, the CDR3 is TGCAGCGTCCGTTTGGGCTCATTTGGCACAGATACGCAGTATTTT. Amino acids: CSVRLGSFGTDTQYF.